This T cell receptor (beta chain) was captured by sequencing in a study of CD8 T cells in Susac syndrome. Germline V gives CDR1 DFQATT, CDR2 SNEGSKA (reference sequence). V gave up 0 bases and J gave up 4 bases, with 16 bases separating them. The CDR3 has 15 amino acids. Random hexamers were used to reverse transcribe about 0.5 to 1 ug of RNA. TCRdb re-called the immunoSEQ multiplex PCR reads through MiXCR, storing one row per CDR3 protein. The sample consists of tens of thousands of distinct CDR3 sequences, roughly nine tenths of them appearing once. The chain has TRBV20-1 and TRBJ2-7; D ambiguous. What was sequenced was CD8+ T cells from PBMCs. The receptor's source is a human donor with multiple sclerosis. The CDR3 nucleotides read TGCAGTGCTAGAGACCCCATGTTGGGTCCGTACGAGCAGTACTTC. Its protein is CSARDPMLGPYEQYF.